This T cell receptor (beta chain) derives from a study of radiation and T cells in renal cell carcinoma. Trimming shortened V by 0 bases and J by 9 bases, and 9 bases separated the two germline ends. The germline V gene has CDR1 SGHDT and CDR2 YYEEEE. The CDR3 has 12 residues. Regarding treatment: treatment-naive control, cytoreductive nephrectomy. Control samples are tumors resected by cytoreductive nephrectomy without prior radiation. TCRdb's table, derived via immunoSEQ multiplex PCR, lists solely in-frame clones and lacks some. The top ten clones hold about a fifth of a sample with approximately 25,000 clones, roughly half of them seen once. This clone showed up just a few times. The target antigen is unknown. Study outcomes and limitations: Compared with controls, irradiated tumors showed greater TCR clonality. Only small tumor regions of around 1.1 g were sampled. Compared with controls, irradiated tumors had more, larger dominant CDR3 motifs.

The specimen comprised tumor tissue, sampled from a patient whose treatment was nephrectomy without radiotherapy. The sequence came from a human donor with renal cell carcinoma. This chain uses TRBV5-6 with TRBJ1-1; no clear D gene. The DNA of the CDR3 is TGTGCCAGCAGCTTGGTACAAGGTAAAGCTTTCTTT. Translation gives CASSLVQGKAFF.